A selection of T cell receptor beta chains follows, all from one sample in a study of blood T cell repertoires in COVID-19. Profiling relied on immunoSEQ multiplex PCR, and the TCRdb table lists in-frame clones only, not all of them. Here the sample spans more than 300,000 clones, 90% being singletons. Sequenced: PBMCs or T cells enriched from blood (not recorded which). These receptors originate from a woman aged 30 to 39 who had been exposed to COVID-19. The CDR3 runs from the conserved cysteine through the conserved F or W. Each record gives: D gene, V gene, clone size, J gene, CDR3 protein, CDR3 DNA. The D gene is left open where the match is weak. Clone size is not always given. Where it is, it says once, few, many or a class for expanded clones.

>TRBD1|TRBV7-9|.|TRBJ1-2
CASSLQQGSWGYTF
TGTGCCAGCAGCTTACAACAGGGGTCTTGGGGCTACACCTTC
>TRBD2|TRBV9|.|TRBJ2-7
CASSAGRTSGGYQQHEQYF
TGTGCCAGCAGCGCCGGACGGACTAGCGGGGGGTACCAGCAACACGAGCAGTACTTC
>TRBD1|TRBV19|.|TRBJ2-7
CASTAGQGAYEQYF
TGTGCCAGTACCGCGGGCCAGGGGGCCTACGAGCAGTACTTC
>.|TRBV29-1|.|TRBJ1-2
CSVKATGSNYGYTF
TGCAGCGTTAAAGCGACAGGATCAAACTATGGCTACACCTTC
>.|TRBV4-1|.|TRBJ1-1
CASSQGGLRTEAFF
TGCGCCAGCAGCCAAGGAGGGCTTCGCACTGAAGCTTTCTTT
>.|TRBV10-2|.|TRBJ2-1
CASSDRMTGREQFF
TGCGCCAGCAGTGACCGCATGACAGGACGCGAGCAGTTCTTC
>.|TRBV29-1|.|TRBJ2-7
CSVSGNSYEQYF
TGCAGCGTGTCCGGGAACTCCTACGAGCAGTACTTC
>.|TRBV29-1|.|TRBJ1-2
CSVDLVRGLGYTF
TGCAGCGTTGATCTGGTCCGAGGGTTGGGCTACACCTTC
>.|TRBV11-2|.|TRBJ1-1
CASSPRTAMNTEAFF
TGTGCCAGCAGCCCCCGGACAGCTATGAACACTGAAGCTTTCTTT
>.|TRBV7-6|.|TRBJ1-1
CASSLQEANTEAFF
TGTGCCAGCAGCTTACAGGAGGCAAACACTGAAGCTTTCTTT
>TRBD2|TRBV5-4|.|TRBJ2-1
CASSLGRLAVDREQFF
TGTGCCAGCAGCTTGGGACGACTAGCGGTAGATAGGGAGCAGTTCTTC
>.|TRBV7-9|once|TRBJ2-1
CASSLVGGSSYNEQFF
TGTGCCAGCAGCTTAGTCGGGGGTAGCTCCTACAATGAGCAGTTCTTC
>.|TRBV9|.|TRBJ1-2
CASSVGPGGDYGYTF
TGTGCCAGCAGCGTAGGCCCCGGGGGAGACTATGGCTACACCTTC
>.|TRBV19|.|TRBJ1-2
CASSRENGGYTF
TGTGCCAGTAGCCGGGAAAATGGTGGCTACACCTTC
>TRBD1|TRBV18|.|TRBJ1-5
CASSDEDRAAQPQHF
TGTGCCAGCTCGGATGAGGACAGGGCGGCGCAGCCCCAGCATTTT
>TRBD1|TRBV5-4|.|TRBJ1-6
CASGDRGPLHF
TGTGCCAGCGGGGACAGGGGGCCCCTCCACTTT
>.|TRBV19|.|TRBJ1-5
CASSIGRQGNQPQHF
TGTGCCAGTAGTATAGGTCGACAGGGCAATCAGCCCCAGCATTTT
>TRBD1|TRBV19|.|TRBJ2-1
CASSTTGTATNEQFF
TGTGCCAGTAGTACAACCGGGACAGCAACCAATGAGCAGTTCTTC
>.|TRBV19|.|TRBJ2-7
CASSIDPGSEQYF
TGTGCCAGTAGTATAGACCCAGGGTCCGAGCAGTACTTC
>TRBD2|TRBV4-2|.|TRBJ2-2
CASSQVGRENGGELFF
TGTGCCAGCAGCCAAGTGGGGAGGGAAAATGGCGGGGAGCTGTTTTTT
>.|TRBV3-1/TRBV3-2|.|TRBJ1-1
CASSRGGNTEAFF
TGTGCCAGCAGCCGCGGGGGGAACACTGAAGCTTTCTTT
>TRBD2|TRBV6-2/TRBV6-3|once|TRBJ2-2
CASSPRTSGGANTGELFF
TGTGCCAGCAGCCCCCGGACTAGCGGGGGGGCGAACACCGGGGAGCTGTTTTTT
>.|TRBV5-8|.|TRBJ1-5
CASSFEGGFSQPQHF
TGTGCCAGCAGTTTTGAAGGGGGATTCAGTCAGCCCCAGCATTTT
>TRBD2|TRBV4-2|.|TRBJ2-7
CASSQERMTSGGNEQYF
TGTGCCAGCAGCCAAGAACGTATGACTAGCGGGGGTAACGAGCAGTACTTC
>TRBD1|TRBV2|few|TRBJ1-1
CASSADRGYAEAFF
TGTGCCAGCAGTGCTGACAGGGGCTACGCTGAAGCTTTCTTT
>TRBD1|TRBV27|.|TRBJ1-2
CASSLYPGTGKGYTF
TGTGCCAGCAGTTTATACCCCGGGACAGGTAAAGGCTACACCTTC
>.|TRBV29-1|.|TRBJ2-7
CSVEMGYGGNEQYF
TGCAGCGTTGAAATGGGTTACGGAGGTAACGAGCAGTACTTC
>.|TRBV7-9|.|TRBJ1-5
CASSLEGVGQPQHF
TGTGCCAGCAGCTTAGAAGGGGTAGGGCAGCCCCAGCATTTT
>.|TRBV19|.|TRBJ2-7
CASSRTPSSYEQYF
TGTGCCAGTAGCCGGACACCCAGCTCCTACGAGCAGTACTTC